Sequencing of this TCR beta chain was carried out in a study of T cells after yellow fever vaccination. For this clonotype: Antigen specificity is unknown.

The V and J ends lost 2 bases and 4 bases, in that order; junction bases with no gene match: 3. This CDR3 is 15 amino acids long. Germline lookup yields CDR1 LGHNA and CDR2 YSLEER. Points from the study as a whole: Abundant bulk-derived clonotypes could contaminate FACS-sorted repertoires. Post-booster repertoires again held most primary-vaccination clones (roughly 95% CD4, 88% CD8). Although the secondary response was weaker, it peaked faster, at day 5 versus 15.

TCRdb ran MiXCR on the 5' RACE reads and lists one entry per CDR3 protein. The sample lists 95,000 to 100,000 distinct CDR3 sequences, roughly 5.2% occurring once. The TCR originated in a man younger than 30 who received the YFV17D yellow fever vaccine. This rearrangement joins TRBV4-3 to TRBJ2-1, with 9 positions matching TRBD1. The sample here was CD8+ T cells sorted from PBMCs, taken 10 days after the yellow fever booster vaccination. CDR3 coding DNA: TGCGCCAGCAGCCAATACAGGGGGCTATACAATGAGCAGTTCTTC. Its protein is CASSQYRGLYNEQFF.